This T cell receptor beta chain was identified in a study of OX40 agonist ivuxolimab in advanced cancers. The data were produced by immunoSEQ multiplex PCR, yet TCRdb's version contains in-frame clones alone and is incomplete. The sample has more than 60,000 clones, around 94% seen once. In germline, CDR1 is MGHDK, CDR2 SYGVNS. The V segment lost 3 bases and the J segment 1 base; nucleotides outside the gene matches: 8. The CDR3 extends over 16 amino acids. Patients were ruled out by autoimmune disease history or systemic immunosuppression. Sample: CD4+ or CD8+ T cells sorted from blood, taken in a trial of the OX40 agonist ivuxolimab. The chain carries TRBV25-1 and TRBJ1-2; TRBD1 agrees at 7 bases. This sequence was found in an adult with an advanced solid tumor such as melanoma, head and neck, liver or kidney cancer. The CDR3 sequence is CASSDSRDSINYGYTF. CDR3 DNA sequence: TGTGCCAGCAGTGATTCGAGGGACAGTATTAACTATGGCTACACCTTC.